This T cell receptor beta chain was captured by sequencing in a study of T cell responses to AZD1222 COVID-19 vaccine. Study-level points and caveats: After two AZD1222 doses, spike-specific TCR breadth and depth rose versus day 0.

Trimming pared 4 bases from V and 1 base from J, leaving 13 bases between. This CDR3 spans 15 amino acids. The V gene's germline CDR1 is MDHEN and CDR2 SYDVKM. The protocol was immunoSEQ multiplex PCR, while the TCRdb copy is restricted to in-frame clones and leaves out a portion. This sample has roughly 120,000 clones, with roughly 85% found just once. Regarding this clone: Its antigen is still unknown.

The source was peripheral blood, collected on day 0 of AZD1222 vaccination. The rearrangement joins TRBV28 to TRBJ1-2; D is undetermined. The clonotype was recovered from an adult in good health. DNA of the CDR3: TGTGCCAGCAGTTCCCCCGCAGGAATTAACTATGGCTACACCTTC. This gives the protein CASSSPAGINYGYTF.